The clone carrying this T cell receptor (beta chain) was counted a few times. In germline, CDR1 is LNHDA, CDR2 SQIVND (reference sequence). V was clipped by 7 bases and J by 0 bases, with 12 bases between them. This CDR3 spans 14 amino acids. 60 Vbeta and 13 Jbeta primers were used in PCR. TCRdb's copy holds only in-frame clones and misses some; the assay was immunoSEQ multiplex PCR. The repertoire has approximately 160,000 clones, 65% to 80% of them found once; the top ten carry more than 6%. The sample originates from a study of cytomegalovirus exposure and HLA in healthy donors. The gene calls are TRBV19 and TRBJ1-1; weak D call: TRBD1 (6 bases). This clonotype was sampled from a woman in her 40s in good health and CMV-seropositive. Sequencing was done on a sample of PBMCs. CDR3 bases: TGTGCCAGTACCCACAGGGTAATGAACACTGAAGCTTTCTTT. Translation gives CASTHRVMNTEAFF.